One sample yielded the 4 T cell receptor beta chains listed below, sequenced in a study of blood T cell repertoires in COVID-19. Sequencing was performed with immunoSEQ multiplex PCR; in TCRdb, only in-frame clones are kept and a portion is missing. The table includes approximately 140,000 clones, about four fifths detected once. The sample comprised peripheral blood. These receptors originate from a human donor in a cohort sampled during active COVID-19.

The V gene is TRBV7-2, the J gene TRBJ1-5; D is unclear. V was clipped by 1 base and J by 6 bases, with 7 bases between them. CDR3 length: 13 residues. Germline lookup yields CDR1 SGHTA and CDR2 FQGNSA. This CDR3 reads CASSLEELQPQHF. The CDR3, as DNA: TGTGCCAGCAGCTTAGAAGAGCTTCAGCCCCAGCATTTT.

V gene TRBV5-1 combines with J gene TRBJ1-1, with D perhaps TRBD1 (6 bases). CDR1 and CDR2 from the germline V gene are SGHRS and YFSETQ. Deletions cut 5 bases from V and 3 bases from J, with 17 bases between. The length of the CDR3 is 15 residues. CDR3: CASRGNRVQDTEAFF. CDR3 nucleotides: TGCGCCAGCAGGGGGAACAGGGTTCAGGACACTGAAGCTTTCTTT.

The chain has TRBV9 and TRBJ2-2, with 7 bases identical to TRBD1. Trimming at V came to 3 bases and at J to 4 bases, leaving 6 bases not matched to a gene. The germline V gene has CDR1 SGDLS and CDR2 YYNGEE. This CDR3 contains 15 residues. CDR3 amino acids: CASSETGRVTGELFF. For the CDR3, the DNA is TGTGCCAGCAGCGAGACAGGGCGGGTCACCGGGGAGCTGTTTTTT.

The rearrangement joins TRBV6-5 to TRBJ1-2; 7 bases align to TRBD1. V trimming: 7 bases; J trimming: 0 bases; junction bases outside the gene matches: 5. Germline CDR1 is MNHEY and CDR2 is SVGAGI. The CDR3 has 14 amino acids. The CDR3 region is CASTPTGTNYGYTF. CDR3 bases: TGTGCCAGCACCCCGACAGGGACTAACTATGGCTACACCTTC.